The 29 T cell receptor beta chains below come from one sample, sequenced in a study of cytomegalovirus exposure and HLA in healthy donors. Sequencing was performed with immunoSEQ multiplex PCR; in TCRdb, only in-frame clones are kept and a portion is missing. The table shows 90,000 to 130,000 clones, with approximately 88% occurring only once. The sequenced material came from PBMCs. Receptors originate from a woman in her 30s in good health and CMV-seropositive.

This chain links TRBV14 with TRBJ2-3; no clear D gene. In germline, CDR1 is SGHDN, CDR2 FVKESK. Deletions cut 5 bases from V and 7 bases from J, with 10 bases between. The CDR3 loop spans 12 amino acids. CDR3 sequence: CASSALQHTQYF. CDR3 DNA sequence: TGTGCCAGCAGCGCCCTACAGCATACGCAGTATTTT.

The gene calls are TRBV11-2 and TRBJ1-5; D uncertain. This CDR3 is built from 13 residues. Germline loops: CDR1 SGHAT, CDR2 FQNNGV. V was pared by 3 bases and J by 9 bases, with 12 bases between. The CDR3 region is CASSFGVPGPQHF. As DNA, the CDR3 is TGTGCCAGCAGCTTCGGGGTGCCAGGGCCCCAGCATTTT.

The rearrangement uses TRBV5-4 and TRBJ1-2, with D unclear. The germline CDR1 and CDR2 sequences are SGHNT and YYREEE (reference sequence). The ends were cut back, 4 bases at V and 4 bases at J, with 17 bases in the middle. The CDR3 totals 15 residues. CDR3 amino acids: CASSLIPDSIYGYTF. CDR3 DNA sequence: TGTGCCAGCAGCCTCATCCCGGACTCCATCTATGGCTACACCTTC.

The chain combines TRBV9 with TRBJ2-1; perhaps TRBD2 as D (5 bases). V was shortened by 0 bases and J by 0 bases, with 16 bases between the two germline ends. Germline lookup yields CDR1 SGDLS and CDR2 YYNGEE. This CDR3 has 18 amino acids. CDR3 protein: CASSVGGGGGISYNEQFF. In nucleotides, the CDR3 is TGTGCCAGCAGCGTAGGAGGAGGCGGCGGAATCTCCTACAATGAGCAGTTCTTC.

CDR3 DNA sequence: TGTGCCAGCAGTTGGGACAGGGAGGACTACGAGCAGTACTTC. Amino acids: CASSWDREDYEQYF. The genes are TRBV6-5 and TRBJ2-7, with 9 positions matching TRBD1. The V gene's germline CDR1 is MNHEY and CDR2 SVGAGI. J lost 3 bases, V lost 4 bases, and 4 bases had no gene match. CDR3 length equals 14 residues.

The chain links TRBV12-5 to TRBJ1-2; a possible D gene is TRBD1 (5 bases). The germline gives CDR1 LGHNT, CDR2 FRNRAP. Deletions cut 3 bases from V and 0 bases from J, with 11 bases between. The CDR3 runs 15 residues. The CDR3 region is CASGFPGFANYGYTF. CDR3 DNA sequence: TGTGCTAGTGGTTTCCCAGGGTTTGCTAACTATGGCTACACCTTC.

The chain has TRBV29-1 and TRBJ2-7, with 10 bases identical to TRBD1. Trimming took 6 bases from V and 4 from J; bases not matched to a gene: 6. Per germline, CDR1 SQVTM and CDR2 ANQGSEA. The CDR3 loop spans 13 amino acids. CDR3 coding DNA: TGCAGCGTACCGGGACAGGGGAATTACGAGCAGTACTTC. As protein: CSVPGQGNYEQYF.

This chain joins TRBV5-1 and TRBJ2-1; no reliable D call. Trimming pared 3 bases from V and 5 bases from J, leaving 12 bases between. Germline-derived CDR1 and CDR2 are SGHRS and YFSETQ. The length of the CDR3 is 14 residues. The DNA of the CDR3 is TGCGCCAGCAGCTATCTCCCCGCGGACAATGAGCAGTTCTTC. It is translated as CASSYLPADNEQFF.

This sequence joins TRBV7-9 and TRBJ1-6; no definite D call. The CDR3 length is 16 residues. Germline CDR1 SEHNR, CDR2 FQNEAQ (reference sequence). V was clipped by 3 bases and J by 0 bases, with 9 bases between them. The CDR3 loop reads CASSLGKSSYNSPLHF. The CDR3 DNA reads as TGTGCCAGCAGCTTGGGCAAGAGCTCCTATAATTCACCCCTCCACTTT.

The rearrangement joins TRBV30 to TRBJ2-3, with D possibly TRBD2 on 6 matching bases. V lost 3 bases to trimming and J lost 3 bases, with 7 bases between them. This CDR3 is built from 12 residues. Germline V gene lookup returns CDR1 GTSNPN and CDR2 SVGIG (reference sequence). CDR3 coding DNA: TGTGCCTGGAGCGGGGGTACAGATACGCAGTATTTT. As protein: CAWSGGTDTQYF.

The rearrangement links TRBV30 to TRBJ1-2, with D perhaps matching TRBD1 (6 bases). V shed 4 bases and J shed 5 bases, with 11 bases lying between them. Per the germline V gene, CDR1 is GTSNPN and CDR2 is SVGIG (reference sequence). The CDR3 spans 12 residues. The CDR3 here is CAWKRDTYGYTF. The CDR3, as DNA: TGTGCCTGGAAAAGGGACACTTATGGCTACACCTTC. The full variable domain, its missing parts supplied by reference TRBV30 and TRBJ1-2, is SQTIHQWPATLVQPVGSPLSLECTVEGTSNPNLYWYRQAAGRGLQLLFYSVGIGQISSEVPQNLSASRPQDRQFILSSKKLLLSDSGFYLCAWKRDTYGYTFGSGTRLTVV.

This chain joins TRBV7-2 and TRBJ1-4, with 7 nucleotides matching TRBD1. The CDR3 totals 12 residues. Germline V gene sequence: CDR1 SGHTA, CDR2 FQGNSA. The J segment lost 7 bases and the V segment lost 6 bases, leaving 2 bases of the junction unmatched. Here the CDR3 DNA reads TGTGCCAGCAGACGACAGGGTGAAAAACTGTTTTTT. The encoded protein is CASRRQGEKLFF.

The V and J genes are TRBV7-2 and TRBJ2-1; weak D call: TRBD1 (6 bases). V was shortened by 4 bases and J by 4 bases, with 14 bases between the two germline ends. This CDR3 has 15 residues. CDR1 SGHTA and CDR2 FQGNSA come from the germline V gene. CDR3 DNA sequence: TGTGCCAGCAGCTCTGGGGGCCGAAAATACAATGAGCAGTTCTTC. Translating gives CASSSGGRKYNEQFF.

This CDR3 is CASSLGTGTSSYNEQFF. Written as DNA, the CDR3 is TGTGCCAGCAGCTTGGGGACCGGGACTAGTAGCTACAATGAGCAGTTCTTC. The chain uses TRBV5-6 and TRBJ2-1; 8 bases are shared with TRBD2. V gave up 0 bases and J gave up 3 bases; unmatched junction bases: 8. The CDR3 consists of 17 residues. Germline CDR1 and CDR2: SGHDT and YYEEEE.

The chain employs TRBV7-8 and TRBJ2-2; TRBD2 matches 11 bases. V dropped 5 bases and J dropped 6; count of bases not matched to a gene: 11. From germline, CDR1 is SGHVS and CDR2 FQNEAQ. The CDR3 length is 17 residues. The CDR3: CASSLRLAGFYPGELFF. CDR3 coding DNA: TGTGCCAGCAGCCTAAGACTAGCGGGGTTTTATCCCGGGGAGCTGTTTTTT.

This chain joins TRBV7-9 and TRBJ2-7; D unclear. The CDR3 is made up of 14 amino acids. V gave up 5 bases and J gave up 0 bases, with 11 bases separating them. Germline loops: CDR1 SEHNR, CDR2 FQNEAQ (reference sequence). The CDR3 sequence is CASSPRRSSYEQYF. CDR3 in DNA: TGTGCCAGCAGCCCACGGCGGAGCTCCTACGAGCAGTACTTC.

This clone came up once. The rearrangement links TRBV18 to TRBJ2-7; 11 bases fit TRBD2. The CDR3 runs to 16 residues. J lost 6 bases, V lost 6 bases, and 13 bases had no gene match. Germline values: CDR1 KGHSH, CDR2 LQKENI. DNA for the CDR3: TGTGCCAGCTCGCCGTCTCCTAGCGGGAGGTTGGGCGAGCAGTACTTC. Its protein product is CASSPSPSGRLGEQYF.

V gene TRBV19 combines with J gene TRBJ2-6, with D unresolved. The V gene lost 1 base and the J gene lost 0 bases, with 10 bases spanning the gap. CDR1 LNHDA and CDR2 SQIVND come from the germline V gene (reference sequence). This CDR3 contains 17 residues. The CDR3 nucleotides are TGTGCCAGTAGTATAGGAGGCGGCGCCTCTGGGGCCAACGTCCTGACTTTC. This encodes CASSIGGGASGANVLTF. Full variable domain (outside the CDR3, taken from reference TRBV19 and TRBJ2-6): DGGITQSPKYLFRKEGQNVTLSCEQNLNHDAMYWYRQDPGQGLRLIYYSQIVNDFQKGDIAEGYSVSREKKESFPLTVTSAQKNPTAFYLCASSIGGGASGANVLTFGAGSRLTVL.

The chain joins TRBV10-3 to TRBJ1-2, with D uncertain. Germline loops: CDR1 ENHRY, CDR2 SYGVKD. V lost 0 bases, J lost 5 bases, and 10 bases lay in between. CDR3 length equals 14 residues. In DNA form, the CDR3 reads TGTGCCATCAGTGAGTCGACGATAGCATATGGCTACACCTTC. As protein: CAISESTIAYGYTF.

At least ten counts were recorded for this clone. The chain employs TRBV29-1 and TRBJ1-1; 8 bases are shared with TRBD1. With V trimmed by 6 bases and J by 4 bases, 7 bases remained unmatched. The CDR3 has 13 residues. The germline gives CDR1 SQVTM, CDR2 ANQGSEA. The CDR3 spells CSVGTGDGTEAFF. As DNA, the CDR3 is TGCAGCGTCGGGACAGGAGACGGCACTGAAGCTTTCTTT.

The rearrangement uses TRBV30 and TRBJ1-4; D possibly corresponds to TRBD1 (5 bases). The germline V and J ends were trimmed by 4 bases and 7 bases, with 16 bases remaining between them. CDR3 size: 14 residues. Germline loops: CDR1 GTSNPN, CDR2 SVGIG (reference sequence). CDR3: CAWTRGRGGEKLFF. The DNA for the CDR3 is TGTGCCTGGACCCGTGGGAGGGGAGGTGAAAAACTGTTTTTT.

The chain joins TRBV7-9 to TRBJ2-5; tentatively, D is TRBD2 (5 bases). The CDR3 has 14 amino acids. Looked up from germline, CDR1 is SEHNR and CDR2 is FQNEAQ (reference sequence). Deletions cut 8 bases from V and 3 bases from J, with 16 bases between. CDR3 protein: CASSLMAGKETQYF. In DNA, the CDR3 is TGTGCCAGCTCCCTAATGGCGGGCAAAGAGACCCAGTACTTC.

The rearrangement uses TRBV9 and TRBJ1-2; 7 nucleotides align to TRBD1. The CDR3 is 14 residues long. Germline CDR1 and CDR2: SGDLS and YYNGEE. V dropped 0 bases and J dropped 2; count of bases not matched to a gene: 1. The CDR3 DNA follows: TGTGCCAGCAGCGTAGAGACAGGGAACTATGGCTACACCTTC. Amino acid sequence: CASSVETGNYGYTF.

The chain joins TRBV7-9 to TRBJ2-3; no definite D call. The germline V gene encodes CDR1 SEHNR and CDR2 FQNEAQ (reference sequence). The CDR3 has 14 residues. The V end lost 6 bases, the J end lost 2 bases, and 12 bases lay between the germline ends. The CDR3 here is CASSLRRPTDTQYF. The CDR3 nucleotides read TGTGCCAGCAGTCTGCGCCGCCCCACAGATACGCAGTATTTT.

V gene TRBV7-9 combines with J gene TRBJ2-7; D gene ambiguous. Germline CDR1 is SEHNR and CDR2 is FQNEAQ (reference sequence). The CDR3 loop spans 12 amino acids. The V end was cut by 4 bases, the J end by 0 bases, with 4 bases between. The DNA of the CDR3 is TGTGCCAGCAGCTCTAGCTCCTACGAGCAGTACTTC. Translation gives CASSSSSYEQYF.

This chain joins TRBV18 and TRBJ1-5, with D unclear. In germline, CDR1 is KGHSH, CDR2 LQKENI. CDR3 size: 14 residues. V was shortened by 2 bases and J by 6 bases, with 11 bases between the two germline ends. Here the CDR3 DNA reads TGTGCCAGCTCACCAACCGCAGCGGGTCAGCCCCAGCATTTT. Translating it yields CASSPTAAGQPQHF.

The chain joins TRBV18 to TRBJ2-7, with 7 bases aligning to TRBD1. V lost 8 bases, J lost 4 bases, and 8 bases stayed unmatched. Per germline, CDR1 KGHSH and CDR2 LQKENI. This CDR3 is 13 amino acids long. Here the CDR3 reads CASLGQDGYEQYF. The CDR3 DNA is TGTGCCAGCCTCGGACAGGATGGTTACGAGCAGTACTTC.

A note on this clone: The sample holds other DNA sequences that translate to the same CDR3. This CDR3 reads CATSRDPSDEQYF. The CDR3 coding sequence is TGTGCCACCAGCAGAGACCCATCGGACGAGCAGTACTTC. The gene calls are TRBV15 and TRBJ2-7; no clear D. The CDR3 length is 13 residues. Germline loops: CDR1 LNHNV, CDR2 YYDKDF (reference sequence). The V end was cut by 0 bases, the J end by 5 bases, with 8 bases between.

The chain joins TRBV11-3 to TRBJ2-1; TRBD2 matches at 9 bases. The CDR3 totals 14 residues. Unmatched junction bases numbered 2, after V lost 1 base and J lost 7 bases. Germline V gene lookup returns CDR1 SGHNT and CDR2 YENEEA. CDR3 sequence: CASSLAGLANEQFF. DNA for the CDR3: TGTGCCAGCAGCTTAGCCGGACTAGCGAATGAGCAGTTCTTC.